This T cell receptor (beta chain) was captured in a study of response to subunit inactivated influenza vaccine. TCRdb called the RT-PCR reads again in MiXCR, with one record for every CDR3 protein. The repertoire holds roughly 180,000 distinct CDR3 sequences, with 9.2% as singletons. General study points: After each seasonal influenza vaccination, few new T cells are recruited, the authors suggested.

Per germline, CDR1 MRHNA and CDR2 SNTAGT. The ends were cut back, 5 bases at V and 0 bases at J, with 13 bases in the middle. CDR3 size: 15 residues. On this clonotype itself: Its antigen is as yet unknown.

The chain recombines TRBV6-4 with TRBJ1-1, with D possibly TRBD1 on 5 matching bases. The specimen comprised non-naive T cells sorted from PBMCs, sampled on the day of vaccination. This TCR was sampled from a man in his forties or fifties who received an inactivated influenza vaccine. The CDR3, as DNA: TGTGCCAGCAGTAGGCGGGGGTTCATGAACACTGAAGCTTTCTTT. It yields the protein CASSRRGFMNTEAFF.